The clone carrying this TCR beta chain has a handful of counts. Antigen unknown. The data derive from a study of T-cell memory formation after mild COVID-19. General observations from the study: CM and EM subsets held most contracting CD4+ clones; EMRA held CD8+ ones.

TCRdb called the 5' RACE reads again in MiXCR, with one record for every CDR3 protein. The sample lists roughly 150,000 distinct CDR3 sequences; approximately 14% were seen once. The source is an adult woman who had mild COVID-19 (a few samples of this study predate the infection). Cell type and time point are not known. Sequenced: PBMCs or a T cell subset sorted from them (not recorded which).

CDR3 loop: CASSQEGGFSEAFF. DNA for the CDR3: TGTGCCAGCAGCCAAGAGGGCGGGTTTTCGGAGGCTTTCTTT. The V gene is TRBV3-1, the J gene TRBJ1-1; D gene uncertain. This CDR3 has 14 residues. Germline V gives CDR1 LGHDT, CDR2 YNNKEL (reference sequence). Trimming pared 0 bases from V and 11 bases from J, leaving 16 bases between.